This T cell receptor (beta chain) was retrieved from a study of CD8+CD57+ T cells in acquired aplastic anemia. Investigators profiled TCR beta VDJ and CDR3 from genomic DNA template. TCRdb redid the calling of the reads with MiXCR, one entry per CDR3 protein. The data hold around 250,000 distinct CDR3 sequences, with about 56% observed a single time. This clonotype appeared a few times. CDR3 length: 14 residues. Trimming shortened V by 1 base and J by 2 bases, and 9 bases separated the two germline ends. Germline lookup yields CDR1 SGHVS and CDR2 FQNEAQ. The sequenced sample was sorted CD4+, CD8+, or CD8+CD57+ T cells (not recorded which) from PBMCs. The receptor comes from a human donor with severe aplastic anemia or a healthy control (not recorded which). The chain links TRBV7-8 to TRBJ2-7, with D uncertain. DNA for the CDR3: TGTGCCAGCAGCTTAGGCACAGCTACCTACGAGCAGTACTTC. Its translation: CASSLGTATYEQYF.